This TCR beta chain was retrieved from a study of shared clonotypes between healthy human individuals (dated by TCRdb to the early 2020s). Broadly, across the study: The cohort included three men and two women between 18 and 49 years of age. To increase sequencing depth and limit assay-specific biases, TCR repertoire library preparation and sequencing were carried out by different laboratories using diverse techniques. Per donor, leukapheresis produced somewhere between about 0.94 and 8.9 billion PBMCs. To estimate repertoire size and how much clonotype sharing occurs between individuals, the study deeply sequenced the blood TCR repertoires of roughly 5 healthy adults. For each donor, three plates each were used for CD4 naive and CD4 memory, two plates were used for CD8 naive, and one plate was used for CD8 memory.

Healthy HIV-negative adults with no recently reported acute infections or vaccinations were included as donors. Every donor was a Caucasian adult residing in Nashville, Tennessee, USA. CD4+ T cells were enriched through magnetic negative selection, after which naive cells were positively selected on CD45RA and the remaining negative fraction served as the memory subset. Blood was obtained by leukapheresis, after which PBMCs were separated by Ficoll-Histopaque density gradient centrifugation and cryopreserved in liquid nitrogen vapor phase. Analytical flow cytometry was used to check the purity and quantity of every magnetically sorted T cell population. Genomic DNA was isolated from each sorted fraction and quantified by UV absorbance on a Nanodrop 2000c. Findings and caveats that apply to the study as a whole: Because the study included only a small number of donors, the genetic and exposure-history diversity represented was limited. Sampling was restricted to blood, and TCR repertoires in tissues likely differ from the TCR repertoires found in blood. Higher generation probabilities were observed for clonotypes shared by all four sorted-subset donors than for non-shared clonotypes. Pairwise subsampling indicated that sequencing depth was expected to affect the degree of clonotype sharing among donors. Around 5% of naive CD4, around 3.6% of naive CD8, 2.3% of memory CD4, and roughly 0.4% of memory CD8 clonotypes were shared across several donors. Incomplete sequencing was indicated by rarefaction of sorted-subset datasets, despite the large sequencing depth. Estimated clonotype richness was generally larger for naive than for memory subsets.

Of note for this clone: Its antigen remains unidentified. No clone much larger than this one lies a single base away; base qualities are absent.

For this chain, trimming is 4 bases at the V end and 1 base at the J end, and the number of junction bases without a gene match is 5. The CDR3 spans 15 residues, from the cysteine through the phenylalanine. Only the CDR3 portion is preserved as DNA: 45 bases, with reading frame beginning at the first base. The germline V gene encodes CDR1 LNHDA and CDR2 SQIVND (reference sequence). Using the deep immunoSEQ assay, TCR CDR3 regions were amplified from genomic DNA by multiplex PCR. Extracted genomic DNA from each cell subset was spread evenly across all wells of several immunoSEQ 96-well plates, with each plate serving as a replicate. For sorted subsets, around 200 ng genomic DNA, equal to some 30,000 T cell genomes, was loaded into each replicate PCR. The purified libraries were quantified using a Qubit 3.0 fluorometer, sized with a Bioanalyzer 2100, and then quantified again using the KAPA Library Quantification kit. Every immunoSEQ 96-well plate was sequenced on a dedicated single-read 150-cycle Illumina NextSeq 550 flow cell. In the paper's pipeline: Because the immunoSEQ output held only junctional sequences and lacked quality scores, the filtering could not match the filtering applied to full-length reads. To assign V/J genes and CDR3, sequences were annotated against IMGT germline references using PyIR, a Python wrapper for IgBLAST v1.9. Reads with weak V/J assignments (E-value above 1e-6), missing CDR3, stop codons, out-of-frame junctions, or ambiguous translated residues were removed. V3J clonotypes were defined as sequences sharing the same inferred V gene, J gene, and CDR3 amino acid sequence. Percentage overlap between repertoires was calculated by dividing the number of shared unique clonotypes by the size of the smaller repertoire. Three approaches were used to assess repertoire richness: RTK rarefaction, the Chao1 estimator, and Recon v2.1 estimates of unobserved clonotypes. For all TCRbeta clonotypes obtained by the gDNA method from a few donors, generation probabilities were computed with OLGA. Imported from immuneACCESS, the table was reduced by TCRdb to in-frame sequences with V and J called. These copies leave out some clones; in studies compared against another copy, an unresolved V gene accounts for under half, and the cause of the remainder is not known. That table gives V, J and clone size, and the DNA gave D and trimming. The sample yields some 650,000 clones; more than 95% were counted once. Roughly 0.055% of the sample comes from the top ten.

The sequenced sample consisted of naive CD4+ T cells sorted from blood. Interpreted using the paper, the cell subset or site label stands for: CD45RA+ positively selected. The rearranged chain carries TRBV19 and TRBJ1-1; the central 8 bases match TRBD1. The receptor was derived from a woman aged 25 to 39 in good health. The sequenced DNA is TGTGCCAGTAGTAAAAGTGGACAGGGGAACACTGAAGCTTTCTTT. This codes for CASSKSGQGNTEAFF.